This is a list of T cell receptor beta chains from one sample in a study of blood T cell repertoires in COVID-19. Sequencing used immunoSEQ multiplex PCR; TCRdb keeps in-frame clones, though not all of them. The sample carries approximately 220,000 clones, 85% recorded once. The material sequenced was PBMCs or T cells enriched from blood (not recorded which). The receptors originated from a man aged 35 to 55 who had recovered from COVID-19. Both conserved end residues are part of each CDR3. A D gene is named only where the DNA matches it firmly. Rows may omit the clone size; those that give it use once, few, many or a size class.

.,TRBD1,TRBJ2-7,TRBV28,TGTGCCAGCAGTCTCCTTACGACAGGGCAGGACGAGCAGTACTTC,CASSLLTTGQDEQYF
few,TRBD1,TRBJ1-2,TRBV5-1,TGCGCCAGCCGGACAGGGCAAGGCTATGGCTACACCTTC,CASRTGQGYGYTF
.,TRBD2,TRBJ2-3,TRBV7-3,TGTGCCAGCAGCTTAAGCGCGGGAGGGAAAGATACGCAGTATTTT,CASSLSAGGKDTQYF
once,TRBD1,TRBJ2-1,TRBV29-1,TGCAGCGTCAACAGGGGGCTTGAGCAGTTCTTC,CSVNRGLEQFF
once,TRBD1,TRBJ1-2,TRBV25-1,TGTGCCAGCAGCCACCCACCGGGACAGGGTAGGGGTGGCTACACCTTC,CASSHPPGQGRGGYTF
.,.,TRBJ1-4,TRBV5-1,TGCGCCAGCAGCCCCGGTCCCGGGGAAAAACTGTTTTTT,CASSPGPGEKLFF
.,TRBD1,TRBJ2-7,TRBV11-2,TGTGCCAGCAGCTTTCGGACAGGGGACCACGAGCAGTACTTC,CASSFRTGDHEQYF
.,.,TRBJ1-4,TRBV5-5,TGTGCCAGCAGCTATTCAGTACAGGGCGGAGGTGAAAAACTGTTTTTT,CASSYSVQGGGEKLFF
once,.,TRBJ1-1,TRBV18,TGTGCCAGCTCATTATCCCCTGGAGACACTGAAGCTTTCTTT,CASSLSPGDTEAFF
.,.,TRBJ2-7,TRBV29-1,TGCAGCGTCGGCGGGATGGGCCAAGTGGTGGACGAGCAGTACTTC,CSVGGMGQVVDEQYF
.,.,TRBJ2-7,TRBV5-1,TGCGCCAGCGGACACTCGGGGGAAGACGAGCAGTACTTC,CASGHSGEDEQYF
.,.,TRBJ2-5,TRBV25-1,TGTGCCAGCAGTGAATGGGGGCTTCCACAAGAGACCCAGTACTTC,CASSEWGLPQETQYF
.,.,TRBJ1-2,TRBV7-9,TGTGCCAGCAGCTCTAGCGGCTATGGCTACACCTTC,CASSSSGYGYTF
.,.,TRBJ1-4,TRBV6-6,TGTGCCACCGAAAGAAGGACAGCAACTAATGAAAAACTGTTTTTT,CATERRTATNEKLFF
.,.,TRBJ1-3,TRBV9,TGTGCCAGCAGCGTAGGCCCTACAGGCAATGGAAACACCATATATTTT,CASSVGPTGNGNTIYF
.,.,TRBJ2-2,TRBV5-5,TGTGCCAGCAGCTTGGTGCTAGCCGTCGCGAACACCGGGGAGCTGTTTTTT,CASSLVLAVANTGELFF
.,.,TRBJ2-7,TRBV28,TGTGCCAGCAGTTTCGGTTCATCCTACGAGCAGTACTTC,CASSFGSSYEQYF
.,TRBD1,TRBJ2-7,TRBV5-1,TGCGCCAGCAGGGAAGGACAGGGGCCAAACTACGAGCAGTACTTC,CASREGQGPNYEQYF
.,TRBD1,TRBJ1-2,TRBV18,TGTGCCAGCTCAACAGGGACAGTAGAAGGCTACACCTTC,CASSTGTVEGYTF
.,.,TRBJ1-6,TRBV27,TGTGCCAGCAGTTTACAGCGCAGTTATAATTCACCCCTCCACTTT,CASSLQRSYNSPLHF
once,.,TRBJ1-5,TRBV19,TGTGCCAGTAGCGCTGGCGGGGGAGGGTACAATCAGCCCCAGCATTTT,CASSAGGGGYNQPQHF
.,TRBD1,TRBJ2-5,TRBV29-1,TGCAGCGTTGAAGACTGGACAGGCCAAGAGACCCAGTACTTC,CSVEDWTGQETQYF
.,.,TRBJ1-5,TRBV4-3,TGCGCCAGCAGCCAAGATCGGAATCAGCCCCAGCATTTT,CASSQDRNQPQHF
.,TRBD1,TRBJ1-2,TRBV12-3/TRBV12-4,TGTGCCAGCAGGCCTGGACAGGAATATGGCTACACCTTC,CASRPGQEYGYTF
.,.,TRBJ2-1,TRBV19,TGTGCCAGTAGTTTGGCCAAAACCGCCCACAATGAGCAGTTCTTC,CASSLAKTAHNEQFF
.,TRBD1,TRBJ1-1,TRBV30,TGTGCCTGGGACACCGGGACAGGGGTCACTGAAGCTTTCTTT,CAWDTGTGVTEAFF
.,TRBD1,TRBJ2-7,TRBV19,TGTGCCAGTAGTATTCGTGGGACAGGGGGTCTCGAGCAGTACTTC,CASSIRGTGGLEQYF
.,TRBD1,TRBJ2-3,TRBV10-3,TGTGCCATCAGCCGCCAAGGGACAGGGCGGCCAGATACGCAGTATTTT,CAISRQGTGRPDTQYF
.,.,TRBJ1-1,TRBV4-2,TGTGCCAGCAGCCAAATAACAGGGATAAACACTGAAGCTTTCTTT,CASSQITGINTEAFF
few,.,TRBJ1-4,TRBV6-1,TGTGCCAGCAGTGACAGTAATGAAAAACTGTTTTTT,CASSDSNEKLFF
.,.,TRBJ2-7,TRBV6-5,TGTGCCAGCAAGGGCAGGGACTACGAGCAGTACTTC,CASKGRDYEQYF
.,TRBD1,TRBJ2-7,TRBV27,TGTGCCAGCAGTTTTGGGACAGGGGTTAACGAGCAGTACTTC,CASSFGTGVNEQYF
.,.,TRBJ2-2,TRBV2,TGTGCCAGCAGGGAGGGGACGGCGAACACCGGGGAGCTGTTTTTT,CASREGTANTGELFF
.,TRBD2,TRBJ2-2,TRBV12-5,TGTGCTAGTGGTTTAACGACTAGCGGGAGGGACGGCACCGGGGAGCTGTTTTTT,CASGLTTSGRDGTGELFF
.,.,TRBJ1-2,TRBV2,TGTGCCAGCAGCGCAACTAACCTAGACCCTTTGAAGTATGGCTACACCTTC,CASSATNLDPLKYGYTF
.,.,TRBJ2-2,TRBV29-1,TGCAGCGTTACGGCCCGACAGGCCACCGGGGAGCTGTTTTTT,CSVTARQATGELFF
.,.,TRBJ2-1,TRBV7-9,TGTGCCAGCAGCTTGTTGAGACTTAGCGGTAATGAGCAGTTCTTC,CASSLLRLSGNEQFF
.,.,TRBJ1-4,TRBV4-3,TGCGCCAGCAGCCCTTTGGGGGCGCCTTATGAAAAACTGTTTTTT,CASSPLGAPYEKLFF
.,.,TRBJ2-7,TRBV6-2/TRBV6-3,TGTGCCAGCAGTTTGGGGGGCGAGCAGTACTTC,CASSLGGEQYF
few,.,TRBJ1-3,TRBV21-1,TGTGCCAGCAGCCTACAGGCGAGTTGGGTCGGAAACACCATATATTTT,CASSLQASWVGNTIYF
.,TRBD1,TRBJ2-3,TRBV18,TGTGCCAGCTCACGCGGCCGGGACAGGGGCCCAGATACGCAGTATTTT,CASSRGRDRGPDTQYF
.,TRBD2,TRBJ2-1,TRBV18,TGTGCCAGCTCACCCCGGGGGGGTTTCTACAATGAGCAGTTCTTC,CASSPRGGFYNEQFF
.,TRBD1,TRBJ1-1,TRBV7-9,TGTGCCAGCAGCACGACAGGGTCCCCTGAAGCTTTCTTT,CASSTTGSPEAFF
.,.,TRBJ2-7,TRBV6-5,TGTGCCAGCAGTTCCGGACAGTACGAGCAGTACTTC,CASSSGQYEQYF
.,TRBD1,TRBJ1-5,TRBV30,TGTGCCTGGACGGGACAGTCTAGCAATCAGCCCCAGCATTTT,CAWTGQSSNQPQHF
.,.,TRBJ1-5,TRBV4-1,TGCGCCAGCAGCCAAGATCAGGGAAATCAGCCCCAGCATTTT,CASSQDQGNQPQHF
.,.,TRBJ1-3,TRBV19,TGTGCCAGTAGCCGAAGGCCCGGGATGTCTGGAAACACCATATATTTT,CASSRRPGMSGNTIYF
.,TRBD2,TRBJ2-5,TRBV19,TGTGCCAGTAGTATGGGGGGAGGGCCGATAGAGACCCAGTACTTC,CASSMGGGPIETQYF
.,TRBD1,TRBJ1-2,TRBV7-9,TGTGCCAGCAGCACCAATAATGGCAGGGGGAACGGTAACTATGGCTACACCTTC,CASSTNNGRGNGNYGYTF
.,TRBD1,TRBJ2-7,TRBV7-9,TGTGCCAGCAGCAAGGGACAGTTCTACGAGCAGTACTTC,CASSKGQFYEQYF
.,.,TRBJ2-6,TRBV27,TGTGCCAGCAGTTTATCCAGCGCTGGGGCCAACGTCCTGACTTTC,CASSLSSAGANVLTF
.,.,TRBJ2-3,TRBV9,TGTGCCAGCAGCGTAGGGAGCGGGCCTATAGATACGCAGTATTTT,CASSVGSGPIDTQYF
.,.,TRBJ2-7,TRBV7-9,TGTGCCAGCAGCTTACTAGTCTACGAGCAGTACTTC,CASSLLVYEQYF